The rows below give T cell receptor beta chains drawn from one sample of a study of T-cell reconstitution after alpha-beta-depleted transplantation in children. TCRdb recomputed calls from the PCR reads with MiXCR, one row per CDR3 protein. The sample holds 330,000 or so distinct CDR3 sequences, around a tenth seen once. Sequenced material: PBMCs, taken before TCRalphabeta/CD19-depleted stem cell transplant. The receptors were sampled from a boy in the first two years of life with acute myeloid leukemia, due to receive a stem cell transplant. CDR3s include the opening cysteine and the closing phenylalanine or tryptophan. A D gene is named only where the DNA matches it firmly. Expanded clones get a size class; other rows say once, few or many, or leave the size out.

d_call	v_call	j_call	clone_size	cdr3_nt	cdr3_aa
TRBD1	TRBV20-1	TRBJ2-3	many	TGCAGTGCTAGTTCCTACCCCGGGACAGTGGCACCACGTACGCAGTATTTT	CSASSYPGTVAPRTQYF
.	TRBV2	TRBJ2-1	.	TGTACCAGCAGCCCCGGGCAGGGGGCGGCTAGCGGGACCTACAATGAGCAGTTCTTC	CTSSPGQGAASGTYNEQFF
.	TRBV20-1	TRBJ1-2	.	TGCAGTGCTAGAGATGGGGTGGACCTCGGCTACACCTTC	CSARDGVDLGYTF
.	TRBV5-4	TRBJ2-5	many	TGTGCCAGCAGAGCGGTGATTCAAGAGACCCAGTACTTC	CASRAVIQETQYF
TRBD2	TRBV9	TRBJ2-2	many	TGTGCCAGCAGCGTAGGGGATAGCGGGAGGTTGAACACCGGGGAGCTGTTTTTT	CASSVGDSGRLNTGELFF
TRBD1	TRBV30	TRBJ2-7	.	TGTGCCTGGAGTGGGACAGGGGCCTACGAGCAGTACTTC	CAWSGTGAYEQYF
.	TRBV29-1	TRBJ1-1	.	TGCAGCGTATTTAGTGAGACCCTTTACACTGAAGCTTTCTTT	CSVFSETLYTEAFF
.	TRBV19	TRBJ1-3	few	TGTGCCAGTAGTGAGACACAGGGCCGGAGAAACACCATATATTTT	CASSETQGRRNTIYF
TRBD1	TRBV20-1	TRBJ2-5	many	TGCAGTGCTAGGAATAGGGACAGGGGGAAGTACCAAGAGACCCAGTACTTC	CSARNRDRGKYQETQYF
TRBD1	TRBV13	TRBJ2-7	.	TGTGCCAGCAGCCCCAGACCGGGACAGGGGAACGAGCAGTACTTC	CASSPRPGQGNEQYF
.	TRBV5-1	TRBJ2-7	many	TGCGCCAGCAGCTACGCGGGCGCCTCCTACGAGCAGTACTTC	CASSYAGASYEQYF
TRBD2	TRBV11-1	TRBJ2-4	few	TGTGCCAGCAGCTCGGGGACTAGCGGGGGGCCCCTGCGAGCCAAAAACATTCAGTACTTC	CASSSGTSGGPLRAKNIQYF
.	TRBV25-1	TRBJ2-1	many	TGTGCCAGCAGTGATAGGAAATTTACAGGGACCGATGAGCAGTTCTTC	CASSDRKFTGTDEQFF
.	TRBV4-2	TRBJ2-1	.	TGTGCCAGCAGCCAAGTTCGAGCGGAGAGCTCCTACAATGAGCAGTTCTTC	CASSQVRAESSYNEQFF
.	TRBV28	TRBJ2-1	many	TGTGCCAGCAGTTTTGCAGGGGAGCACAATGAGCAGTTCTTC	CASSFAGEHNEQFF
TRBD1	TRBV6-2/TRBV6-3	TRBJ2-4	few	TGTGCCAGCGGGTCCGGACAGGGGCTAGAGGTTCAGTACTTC	CASGSGQGLEVQYF
TRBD2	TRBV11-2	TRBJ2-7	few	TGTGCCAGCAGTACGTGGCTAGCGGGAAGACCCGGAGCCTACGAGCAGTACTTC	CASSTWLAGRPGAYEQYF
.	TRBV11-3	TRBJ1-2	many	TGTGCCAGCAGCCAGAGGTGGGTCCAAATACCCCGAAGTGACTATGGCTACACCTTC	CASSQRWVQIPRSDYGYTF
.	TRBV6-1	TRBJ2-4	.	TGTGCCAGCAGTACCCCCAGGGGAGCCAAAAACATTCAGTACTTC	CASSTPRGAKNIQYF
.	TRBV4-2	TRBJ2-5	.	TGTGCCAGCAGCCAAGGTGGGGCCCAGTACTTC	CASSQGGAQYF
TRBD2	TRBV5-1	TRBJ2-1	few	TGCGCCAGCAGCCTGAGCGGGAGAGCCCTGGTCATGGTGAGGTACAATGAGCAGTTCTTC	CASSLSGRALVMVRYNEQFF
TRBD1	TRBV10-3	TRBJ2-5	many	TGTGCCATCAGTGCGGACAGGGCGGCAGAGACCCAGTACTTC	CAISADRAAETQYF
.	TRBV9	TRBJ2-3	many	TGTGCCAGCAGCGTAGAGTCCCCCCGCACAGATACGCAGTATTTT	CASSVESPRTDTQYF
.	TRBV6-1	TRBJ2-3	many	TGTGCCACCGTCGGCAAGGGTACAGATACGCAGTATTTT	CATVGKGTDTQYF
.	TRBV3-1	TRBJ2-7	many	TGTGCCAGCAGCCCATTGACAGGCGCAGGAGACGAGCAGTACTTC	CASSPLTGAGDEQYF
.	TRBV19	TRBJ2-1	few	TGTGCCAGTAGTATGCAGGGTAGCTCCTACAATGAGCAGTTCTTC	CASSMQGSSYNEQFF
TRBD1	TRBV5-1	TRBJ2-7	many	TGCGCCAGCAGCCCAAAAAGACAGGGGTTCGTCTACGAGCAGTACTTC	CASSPKRQGFVYEQYF
.	TRBV5-1	TRBJ2-3	.	TGCGCCAGCAGCTTTTTGTGGGTGAGCACAGATACGCAGTATTTT	CASSFLWVSTDTQYF
TRBD2	TRBV12-3/TRBV12-4	TRBJ2-7	many	TGTGCCAGCAGTTCCCTGGCGGGAGCCTTGGGCGAGCAGTACTTC	CASSSLAGALGEQYF
.	TRBV10-2	TRBJ2-7	many	TGCGCCAGCAGGTCGGGCTCCTACGAGCAGTACTTC	CASRSGSYEQYF
TRBD1	TRBV12-3/TRBV12-4	TRBJ2-7	few	TGTGCCAGCAGTCTCCCCCCGCCGGGACAGGGAGCCTACGAGCAGTACTTC	CASSLPPPGQGAYEQYF
TRBD2	TRBV3-1	TRBJ2-5	many	TGTGCCAGCAGCCAAGGGGAGCGGGGGGCCCAAGAGACCCAGTACTTC	CASSQGERGAQETQYF
TRBD2	TRBV7-9	TRBJ2-1	many	TGTGCCAGCACCCAGCGGCTAGCGGTTTCTTACAATGAGCAGTTCTTC	CASTQRLAVSYNEQFF
.	TRBV4-3	TRBJ2-1	many	TGCGCCAGCAGCCAAGAGGGGACCATGAGAGGCTACAATGAGCAGTTCTTC	CASSQEGTMRGYNEQFF
.	TRBV12-3/TRBV12-4	TRBJ2-3	many	TGTGCCAGCAGTTTGACGGATGCTAGCACAGATACGCAGTATTTT	CASSLTDASTDTQYF
.	TRBV5-6	TRBJ2-1	.	TGTGCCAGCAGCTTGGCCCCCCGCCAGGCCGCTCGTTTCCCTTACAATGAGCAGTTCTTC	CASSLAPRQAARFPYNEQFF
TRBD1	TRBV20-1	TRBJ2-7	many	TGCAGTGCTAGGACAGGGGGCATAAACGAGCAGTACTTC	CSARTGGINEQYF
.	TRBV5-6	TRBJ2-7	many	TGTGCCAGCAGCTCGACACGGGGCGAGCAGTACTTC	CASSSTRGEQYF
.	TRBV4-2	TRBJ2-1	few	TGTGCCAGCAGCCAAGATGGGGGACTGGGCTACAATGAGCAGTTCTTC	CASSQDGGLGYNEQFF
TRBD2	TRBV12-3/TRBV12-4	TRBJ2-3	many	TGTGCCAGCAGCCCCTCGACTAGCGGGAGAAGAAAAGATACGCAGTATTTT	CASSPSTSGRRKDTQYF
TRBD1	TRBV30	TRBJ2-5	.	TGTGCCTACGCGGACAGGGAAGAGACCCAGTACTTC	CAYADREETQYF
TRBD2	TRBV5-1	TRBJ2-2	many	TGCGCCAGCAGCTTACTAGCGGGGGCCACCGGGGAGCTGTTTTTT	CASSLLAGATGELFF
.	TRBV11-2	TRBJ1-2	.	TGTGCCAGCAGCTTAGAACCCGGGAGGCTAAGGGGCTACACCTTC	CASSLEPGRLRGYTF
.	TRBV3-1	TRBJ2-1	few	TGTGCCAGCAGCCAAGGGCTAGCGTGGGTCCTCTCCTACAATGAGCAGTTCTTC	CASSQGLAWVLSYNEQFF
TRBD1	TRBV20-1	TRBJ2-7	many	TGCAGTGCTCCGAAACAGGGGCCAAGCTCCTACGAGCAGTACTTC	CSAPKQGPSSYEQYF
.	TRBV7-2	TRBJ2-5	many	TGTGCCAGCAGCTTAAACCTACTAAGTGGATTAAAAGAGACCCAGTACTTC	CASSLNLLSGLKETQYF
TRBD2	TRBV3-1	TRBJ2-1	once	TGTGCCTGCTGTTTAGCGCTACTAGCGTCTATTAGCTCCTACAATGAGCAGTTCTTC	CACCLALLASISSYNEQFF
.	TRBV28	TRBJ2-5	many	TGTGCCAGCAGTTTATTGGAAAACCAAGAGACCCAGTACTTC	CASSLLENQETQYF
.	TRBV5-4	TRBJ2-1	few	TGTGCCAGCAGCTTGGGCCACCGTGACAGCTCCCTCAATGAGCAGTTCTTC	CASSLGHRDSSLNEQFF
.	TRBV5-1	TRBJ2-7	many	TGCGCCAGCAGCTTGGATCCAGGAATCACCTACGAGCAGTACTTC	CASSLDPGITYEQYF
.	TRBV19	TRBJ1-2	many	TGTGCCAGTAGTAGGAGACAAGCCAACTATGGCTACACCTTC	CASSRRQANYGYTF
TRBD2	TRBV7-8	TRBJ2-2	.	TGTGCCAGCAGCTTAAGGAGTAGCGGGGGTACGAACACCGGGGAGCTGTTTTTT	CASSLRSSGGTNTGELFF
.	TRBV7-2	TRBJ2-4	many	TGTGCCAGCAGCTCACAGGGTTCCAAAAACATTCAGTACTTC	CASSSQGSKNIQYF
TRBD1	TRBV4-3	TRBJ2-7	many	TGCGCCAGCAGCCAAGCGGACAGGGCTTCCTACGAGCAGTACTTC	CASSQADRASYEQYF
.	TRBV24-1	TRBJ2-1	many	TGTGCCACCAGTGAATCGAGAAATGAGCAGTTCTTC	CATSESRNEQFF
.	TRBV28	TRBJ2-1	few	TGTGCCAGCAGTTTATTGATCAGGGCCAATGAGCAGTTCTTC	CASSLLIRANEQFF
.	TRBV5-1	TRBJ2-7	many	TGCGCCAGCAGCCTCGGCAATGCCTACGAGCAGTACTTC	CASSLGNAYEQYF
.	TRBV27	TRBJ1-1	.	TGTGCCAGCAGTTCGACACTCACTGAAGCTTTCTTT	CASSSTLTEAFF
TRBD2	TRBV4-3	TRBJ2-1	.	TGCGCCAGCAGCCGAGAACTAGCGGGAGTCCCCGGCGATGAGCAGTTCTTC	CASSRELAGVPGDEQFF
.	TRBV20-1	TRBJ1-5	few	TGCAGTGCTAGGCAGGGTTATAGCAATCAGCCCCAGCATTTT	CSARQGYSNQPQHF